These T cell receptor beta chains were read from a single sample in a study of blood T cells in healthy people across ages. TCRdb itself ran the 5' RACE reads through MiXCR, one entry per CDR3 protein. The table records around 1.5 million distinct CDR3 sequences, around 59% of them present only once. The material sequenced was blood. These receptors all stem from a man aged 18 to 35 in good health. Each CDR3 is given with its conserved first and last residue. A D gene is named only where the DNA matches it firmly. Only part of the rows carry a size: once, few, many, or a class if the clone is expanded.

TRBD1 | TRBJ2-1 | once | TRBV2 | CASRDRISSYNEQFF | TGTGCCAGCAGGGACAGGATAAGCTCCTACAATGAGCAGTTCTTC
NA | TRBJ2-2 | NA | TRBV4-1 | CASSQSPAGTGELFF | TGCGCCAGCAGCCAAAGTCCCGCGGGCACCGGGGAGCTGTTTTTT
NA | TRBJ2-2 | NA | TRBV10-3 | CAIGVGGELFF | TGTGCCATCGGAGTAGGCGGGGAGCTGTTTTTT
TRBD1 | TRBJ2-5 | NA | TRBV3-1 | CASSQSRDRGFQETQYF | TGTGCCAGCAGCCAATCCCGGGACAGGGGCTTCCAAGAGACCCAGTACTTC
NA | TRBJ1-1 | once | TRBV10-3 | CAIREGHRESTEAFF | TGTGCCATCAGGGAGGGACATCGGGAGAGCACTGAAGCTTTCTTT
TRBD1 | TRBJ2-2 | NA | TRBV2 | CASSDTGGGGELFF | TGTGCCAGCAGTGATACAGGGGGCGGCGGGGAGCTGTTTTTT
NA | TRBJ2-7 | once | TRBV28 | CASSVPRDPYEQYF | TGTGCCAGCAGTGTGCCCAGGGACCCCTACGAGCAGTACTTC
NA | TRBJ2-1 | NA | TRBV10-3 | CAIASMNEQFF | TGTGCCATCGCTAGTATGAATGAGCAGTTCTTC
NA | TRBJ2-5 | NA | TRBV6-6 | CASTLLRGRPLETQYF | TGTGCCAGCACTCTACTACGAGGCAGACCTCTAGAGACCCAGTACTTC
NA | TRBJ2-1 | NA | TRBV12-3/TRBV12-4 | CAGSSAGDSYNEQFF | TGTGCCGGCAGTTCTGCCGGGGATTCCTACAATGAGCAGTTCTTC
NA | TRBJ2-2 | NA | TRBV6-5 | CATGELNTGELFF | TGTGCCACGGGAGAGTTAAACACCGGGGAGCTGTTTTTT
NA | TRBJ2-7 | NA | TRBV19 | CASSMLGTYEQYF | TGTGCCAGTAGTATGCTGGGGACCTACGAGCAGTACTTC
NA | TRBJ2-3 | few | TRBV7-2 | CASSSRTGSTQYF | TGTGCCAGCAGCTCCAGGACGGGGAGCACGCAGTATTTT
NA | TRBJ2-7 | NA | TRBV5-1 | CASREGGGSPYEQYF | TGCGCCAGCAGAGAAGGGGGGGGCAGCCCCTACGAGCAGTACTTC
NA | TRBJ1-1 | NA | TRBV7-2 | CASSLVAPLIRGGSEAFF | TGTGCCAGCAGCTTAGTTGCTCCCTTGATCAGGGGTGGGTCTGAAGCTTTCTTT
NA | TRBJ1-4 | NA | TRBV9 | CASSAGRRWGTTNEKLFF | TGTGCCAGCAGCGCCGGTAGAAGGTGGGGTACCACTAATGAAAAACTGTTTTTT
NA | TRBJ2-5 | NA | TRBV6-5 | CASSYSGHVGGETQYF | TGTGCCAGCAGTTACTCGGGACACGTTGGTGGGGAGACCCAGTACTTC